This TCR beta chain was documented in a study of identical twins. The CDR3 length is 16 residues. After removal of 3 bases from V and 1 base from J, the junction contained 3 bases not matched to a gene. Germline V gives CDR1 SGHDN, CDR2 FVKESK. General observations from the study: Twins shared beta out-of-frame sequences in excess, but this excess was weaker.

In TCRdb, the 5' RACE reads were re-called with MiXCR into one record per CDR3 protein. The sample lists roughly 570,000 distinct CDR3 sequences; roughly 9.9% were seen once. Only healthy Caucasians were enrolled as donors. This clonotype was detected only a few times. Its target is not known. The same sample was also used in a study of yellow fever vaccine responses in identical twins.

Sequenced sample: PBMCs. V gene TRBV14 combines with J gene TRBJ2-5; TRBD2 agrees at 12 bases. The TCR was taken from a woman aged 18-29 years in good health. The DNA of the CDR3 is TGTGCCAGCAGCCACACTAGCGGGGGGCGCCAAGAGACCCAGTACTTC. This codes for CASSHTSGGRQETQYF.